Following are 2 T cell receptor beta chains from one sample sequenced in a study of OX40 agonist ivuxolimab in advanced cancers. Sequenced by immunoSEQ multiplex PCR; TCRdb stores in-frame clones only, minus some. The data show 65,000 to 90,000 clones, 85% seen once. Sequenced here: CD4+ or CD8+ T cells sorted from blood, sampled in a trial of the OX40 agonist ivuxolimab. The receptors stem from an adult with an advanced solid tumor such as melanoma, head and neck, liver or kidney cancer.

This clone was seen once. The V and J genes are TRBV6-1 and TRBJ1-2; D is ambiguous. Germline V gene lookup returns CDR1 MNHNS and CDR2 SASEGT. The V and J ends lost 4 bases and 4 bases respectively, with 16 bases between them. CDR3 size: 15 residues. The CDR3 loop is CASSAGGQMLYGYTF. The CDR3 nucleotides are TGTGCCAGCAGTGCGGGAGGCCAAATGCTCTATGGCTACACCTTC.

In this sample, this clone turned up a few times. V usage is TRBV6-5 and J usage is TRBJ2-7, with a possible D match to TRBD2 (7 bases). Germline V lookup: CDR1 MNHEY, CDR2 SVGAGI. V lost 0 bases and J lost 4, with 16 bases in between. This CDR3 is 16 amino acids long. The DNA for the CDR3 is TGTGCCAGCAGTTACTCGGGAGGGGGTGGGGGATACGAGCAGTACTTC. Amino acids: CASSYSGGGGGYEQYF.